The entry below gives a single T cell receptor beta chain sequence along with its context. This sample is drawn from a study of blood T cell repertoires in COVID-19. As originally analysed: For nucleated cells, counts were estimated from reference gene primer amplification. The table came from immunoSEQ multiplex PCR; TCRdb's copy has only in-frame clones and leaves some out. Clone size and the V and J calls come from that table; the DNA yielded D and trimming. Of fewer than 300,000 clones listed, around 82% are singletons. Germline trimming cut 5 bases from V and 7 bases from J; bases unmatched to any gene: 5. There are 13 residues in the CDR3. Germline lookup yields CDR1 SNHLY and CDR2 FYNNEI.

The chain employs TRBV2 and TRBJ2-5; 9 bases fit TRBD1. What was sequenced was peripheral blood. This receptor was taken from a human donor in a cohort sampled during active COVID-19. Here the CDR3 DNA reads TGTGCCAGCAGTCTACAGGGGGCCGGGACCCAGTACTTC. Protein product: CASSLQGAGTQYF.